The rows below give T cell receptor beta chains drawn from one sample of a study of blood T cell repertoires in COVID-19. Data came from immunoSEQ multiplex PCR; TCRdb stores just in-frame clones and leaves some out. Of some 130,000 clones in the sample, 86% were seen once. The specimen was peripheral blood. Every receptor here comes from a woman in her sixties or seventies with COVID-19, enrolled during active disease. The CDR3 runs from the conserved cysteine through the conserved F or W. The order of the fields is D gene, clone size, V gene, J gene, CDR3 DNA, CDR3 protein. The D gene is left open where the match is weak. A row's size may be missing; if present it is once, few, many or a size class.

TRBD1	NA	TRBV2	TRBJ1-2	TGTGCCAGCAACGGACAGGGGGCAGGCGGCTACACCTTC	CASNGQGAGGYTF
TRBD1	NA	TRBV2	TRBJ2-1	TGTGCCAGCAGTGGATCGGGACAGGGGGCCTATGAGCAGTTCTTC	CASSGSGQGAYEQFF
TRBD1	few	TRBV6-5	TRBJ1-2	TGTGCCAGCATCGCGGACAGGGTCTATGGCTACACCTTC	CASIADRVYGYTF
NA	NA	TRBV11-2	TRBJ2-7	TGTGCCAGCAGCCGAGGGGGATCCTACGAGCAGTACTTC	CASSRGGSYEQYF
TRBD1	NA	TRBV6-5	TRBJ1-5	TGTGCCAGCAGTAACTGGGACAGGGGGCCAGATCAGCCCCAGCATTTT	CASSNWDRGPDQPQHF
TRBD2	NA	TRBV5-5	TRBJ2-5	TGTGCCAGCAGCCCTGGGACTAGCGGGGTGTTCGCAGAGACCCAGTACTTC	CASSPGTSGVFAETQYF
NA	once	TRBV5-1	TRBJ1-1	TGCGCCAGCAGCGCCGGGACACGGAACACTGAAGCTTTCTTT	CASSAGTRNTEAFF
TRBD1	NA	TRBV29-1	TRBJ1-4	TGCAGCGTGCAAGACAGGGGGCGAGACGAAAAACTGTTTTTT	CSVQDRGRDEKLFF
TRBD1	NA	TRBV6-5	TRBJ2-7	TGTGCCAGCAGACAGGGGCATAGTCTTGGCGAGCAGTACTTC	CASRQGHSLGEQYF
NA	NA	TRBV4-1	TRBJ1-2	TGCGCCAGCAGCCAAGGAGGTGGCTACACCTTC	CASSQGGGYTF
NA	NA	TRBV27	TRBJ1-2	TGTGCCAGGACAAAGCCGTCCCCTGGCAGGGGCCGCTCTCGCGGCTATGGCTACACCTTC	CARTKPSPGRGRSRGYGYTF
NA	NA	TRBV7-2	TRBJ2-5	TGTGCCAGCAGCTTAGAAGGGGGCCAAGAGACCCAGTACTTC	CASSLEGGQETQYF
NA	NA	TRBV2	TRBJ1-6	TGTGCCAGCAGTGAAGCGCACAGTCCGAATTCACCCCTCCACTTT	CASSEAHSPNSPLHF